Detailed here is one TCR beta chain. This clonotype came up a few times. This receptor's antigen is unknown. Per-base quality was not reported, and no clone a single base away is much larger than it. The sample is drawn from a study of T cell repertoires in cytomegalovirus infection (dated by TCRdb to between 2017 and 2020). Study-wide context: Because public TCR beta signatures pointed to carriage of CMV infection together with the matching HLA type, the HLA type of each donor mattered for the analysis.

Study-wide findings and limitations: Cumulative frequency of public TCR beta family members discriminated carriers of CMV infection plus the relevant HLA type in this cohort and an independent 352-donor cohort. The ex vivo response was dominated by HLA-C-restricted CMV-specific TCR beta clonotypes, which also provided the single most frequent clonotype in two of eight donors.

V is pared back by 4 bases and J by 3 bases, with 13 bases lying between the germline termini. Looking up the germline V gene yields CDR1 SGHDT and CDR2 YYEEEE. Including cysteine and phenylalanine, the CDR3 has 14 amino acids. Just the 42-base CDR3 DNA is kept, in frame starting at base 1. Sequencing used an Illumina HiSeq 1500. TCRdb trimmed the raw reads at Q25, called clones with MiXCR and kept productive beta chains. Duplicate CDR3 protein sequences are folded into a single record with the most common DNA and genes. The sample records around 550,000 distinct CDR3 sequences, about 26% of which are singletons. Together, the top ten hold approximately 13% of the sample.

The clonotype was recovered from a human donor in good health (CMV status not recorded). Some clones in this sample may be carry-over from other donors' samples. In this chain, TRBV5-6 is recombined with TRBJ1-1; the D gene lacks a confident call. The sequenced sample consisted of PBMCs. The DNA sequence is TGTGCCAGCAGCGCGTACGGCCAATACACTGAAGCTTTCTTT. Protein translation: CASSAYGQYTEAFF.